Shown below are 15 T cell receptor beta chains from a single sample sequenced in a study of T cell responses to AZD1222 COVID-19 vaccine. Using immunoSEQ multiplex PCR, the repertoire was profiled, and TCRdb retains in-frame clones only, with some absent. The table lists about 200,000 clones, approximately 94% of them singletons. The sequencing here drew on peripheral blood, taken 28 days after the second dose of the MenACWY control vaccine. The receptors derive from an adult who received the MenACWY meningococcal vaccine as a control.

This clone has only a few counts. V and J are TRBV28 and TRBJ2-2; D is perhaps TRBD2 (6 bases). Deletions cut 5 bases from V and 1 base from J, with 11 bases between. The length of the CDR3 is 15 residues. CDR1 is MDHEN, CDR2 SYDVKM, per germline. As DNA, the CDR3 is TGTGCCAGCAGTCCTAGCGACAGGAACACCGGGGAGCTGTTTTTT. This encodes CASSPSDRNTGELFF.

The genes are TRBV11-2 and TRBJ2-5, with 9 bases aligning to TRBD2. Germline CDR1 reads SGHAT; CDR2 reads FQNNGV. The CDR3 consists of 15 residues. The V segment lost 7 bases and the J segment 4 bases; nucleotides outside the gene matches: 10. Here the CDR3 reads CASNPSGTPGETQYF. DNA for the CDR3: TGTGCCAGCAACCCTAGCGGGACCCCGGGAGAGACCCAGTACTTC.

This chain uses TRBV6-5 with TRBJ2-7; D ambiguous. Trimming removed 3 bases from V and 3 bases from J, with 9 bases in between. The germline V gene encodes CDR1 MNHEY and CDR2 SVGAGI. The CDR3 consists of 13 residues. Here the CDR3 reads CASSYEVRYEQYF. The CDR3 DNA sequence: TGTGCCAGCAGTTATGAGGTGCGCTACGAGCAGTACTTC.

V gene TRBV28 combines with J gene TRBJ2-7; 8 nucleotides match TRBD2. Germline-derived CDR1 and CDR2 are MDHEN and SYDVKM. The CDR3 consists of 15 residues. The ends lost 6 bases at V and 0 bases at J; junction bases unmatched: 7. CDR3 coding DNA: TGTGCCAGCAGCTCCCCGGGGGGGGTCTCCTACGAGCAGTACTTC. Protein: CASSSPGGVSYEQYF.

The chain carries TRBV7-9 and TRBJ2-3; the D is unclear. The V end was cut by 6 bases, the J end by 4 bases, with 8 bases between. The CDR3 consists of 12 residues. Per the germline V gene, CDR1 is SEHNR and CDR2 is FQNEAQ (reference sequence). CDR3 region: CASRSRADTQYF. The CDR3 coding sequence is TGTGCCAGCAGGAGCCGCGCAGATACGCAGTATTTT.

The gene calls are TRBV4-1 and TRBJ2-1; possible D gene TRBD2, 5 bases. The V end was cut by 0 bases, the J end by 0 bases, with 12 bases between. The CDR3 length is 17 residues. Germline V gene sequence: CDR1 MGHRA, CDR2 YSYEKL. CDR3 protein: CASSQDLGESSYNEQFF. The CDR3, as DNA: TGCGCCAGCAGCCAAGATCTCGGGGAGAGCTCCTACAATGAGCAGTTCTTC.

The chain is built from TRBV19 and TRBJ2-2, with TRBD2 matching 8 bases. The CDR3 runs to 14 residues. Germline V lookup: CDR1 LNHDA, CDR2 SQIVND (reference sequence). The ends lost 7 bases at V and 2 bases at J; junction bases unmatched: 3. CDR3 residues: CASKAGGNTGELFF. CDR3 in DNA: TGTGCCAGTAAGGCGGGGGGTAACACCGGGGAGCTGTTTTTT.

V and J are TRBV6-5 and TRBJ1-2, with D perhaps TRBD1 (5 bases). V was shortened by 4 bases and J by 9 bases, with 18 bases between the two germline ends. Germline lookup yields CDR1 MNHEY and CDR2 SVGAGI. The CDR3 covers 14 residues. In nucleotides, the CDR3 is TGTGCCAGCAGTTGGAATTCGGGGACCTCGAGCTACACCTTC. The encoded protein is CASSWNSGTSSYTF.

This clone was seen a few times. The chain joins TRBV27 to TRBJ1-3; TRBD1 is a possible D gene (6 bases). Germline V gene data show CDR1 as MNHEY and CDR2 as SMNVEV (reference sequence). There are 14 residues in the CDR3. V lost 5 bases, J lost 5 bases, and 13 bases lay in between. The CDR3 sequence is CASSPDDRRNTIYF. As DNA, the CDR3 is TGTGCCAGCAGTCCGGACGACAGGAGAAACACCATATATTTT.

This chain links TRBV6-6 with TRBJ1-6; TRBD1 agrees at 8 bases. Looked up from germline, CDR1 is MNHNY and CDR2 is SVGAGI (reference sequence). The CDR3 totals 18 residues. With V trimmed by 5 bases and J by 0 bases, 9 bases remained unmatched. CDR3 in amino acids: CASSQGQARSSYNSPLHF. CDR3 DNA sequence: TGTGCCAGCAGTCAGGGACAGGCAAGGAGCTCCTATAATTCACCCCTCCACTTT.

This chain uses TRBV3-1 (or the pseudogene TRBV3-2) with TRBJ1-6; maybe TRBD1 (6 bases). Trimming took 2 bases from V and 7 from J, leaving 15 bases between them. The CDR3 has 16 residues. Germline CDR1 reads LGHDT; CDR2 reads YNNKEL (reference sequence). The CDR3 protein is CASSQSVGQGNSPLHF. The CDR3 DNA reads as TGTGCCAGCAGCCAATCTGTAGGGCAGGGGAATTCACCCCTCCACTTT.

The J gene is TRBJ1-6, the V gene TRBV6-5; 10 bases align to TRBD1. After removal of 7 bases from V and 10 bases from J, the junction contained 7 bases not matched to a gene. Germline CDR1 and CDR2: MNHEY and SVGAGI. The CDR3 has 14 amino acids. The CDR3 here is CASTRDRGESPLHF. The CDR3 coding sequence is TGTGCCAGCACCCGGGACAGGGGTGAGTCACCCCTCCACTTT.

The chain uses TRBV7-9 and TRBJ2-5, with D unresolved. The length of the CDR3 is 14 residues. The germline V and J ends were trimmed by 5 bases and 0 bases, with 10 bases remaining between them. Germline-derived CDR1 and CDR2 are SEHNR and FQNEAQ (reference sequence). CDR3 amino acids: CASSPQMYQETQYF. As DNA, the CDR3 is TGTGCCAGCAGCCCGCAGATGTACCAAGAGACCCAGTACTTC.

The J gene is TRBJ2-3, the V gene TRBV11-3, with a weak D call TRBD2 (6 bases). Germline loops: CDR1 SGHNT, CDR2 YENEEA. The length of the CDR3 is 16 residues. Trimming left V 1 base short and J 3 bases short, with 14 bases between. CDR3 sequence: CASSLGGSAGTDTQYF. The CDR3 DNA reads TGTGCCAGCAGCTTAGGAGGGAGTGCGGGAACAGATACGCAGTATTTT.

The J gene is TRBJ1-6, the V gene TRBV2, with D tentatively TRBD1 (5 bases). Between the trimmed V and J ends, which lost 1 base and 5 bases, there was a span of 9 bases. The CDR3 is made up of 15 amino acids. Germline values: CDR1 SNHLY, CDR2 FYNNEI. Here the CDR3 DNA reads TGTGCCAGCAGTGAAGGACAGCCAAATAATTCACCCCTCCACTTT. Its translation: CASSEGQPNNSPLHF.